This T cell receptor beta chain was captured by sequencing in a study of T cell repertoires in cytomegalovirus infection. Study context: Public signatures in TCR beta pointed to CMV infection and matching HLA type. General study points: There were HLA-C-restricted CMV-specific TCR beta clonotypes dominating the ex vivo response.

From the reads, TCRdb called clonotypes with MiXCR, one entry per CDR3 protein. The sample lists around 290,000 distinct CDR3 sequences, about 23% seen once, with approximately 13% in the top ten. Trimming shortened V by 2 bases and J by 3 bases, and 4 bases separated the two germline ends. This CDR3 has 12 amino acids. Germline CDR1 LNHNV, CDR2 YYDKDF (reference sequence). The sample holds a few counts of this clonotype. Its antigen remains unknown. This receptor was identified in a human donor in good health (CMV status not recorded). Some clones in this sample may be carry-over from other donors' samples. The V and J genes are TRBV15 and TRBJ1-1; no reliable D call. The sample comprised PBMCs. CDR3 DNA sequence: TGTGCCACCAGCAGATCCTACACTGAAGCTTTCTTT. Encoded protein: CATSRSYTEAFF.